The 14 T cell receptor beta chains listed next were all sequenced from one sample in a study of cytomegalovirus exposure and HLA in healthy donors. Both 60 Vbeta primers and 13 Jbeta primers went into the PCR. Here immunoSEQ multiplex PCR was the method, and the copy in TCRdb shows in-frame clones only, minus some. The table lists around 110,000 clones, about 79% of them singletons. The sequencing sample was made of PBMCs. Every receptor here comes from a man aged 25 to 40 in good health and CMV-seropositive.

The J gene is TRBJ1-5, the V gene TRBV6-6; a possible D gene is TRBD1 (5 bases). Germline V lookup: CDR1 MNHNY, CDR2 SVGAGI (reference sequence). The CDR3 extends over 13 amino acids. V lost 7 bases, J lost 5 bases, and 12 bases lay in between. The CDR3: CASIRTPDQPQHF. CDR3 nucleotide sequence: TGTGCCAGCATTAGGACACCTGATCAGCCCCAGCATTTT.

The chain combines TRBV27 with TRBJ2-7, with D possibly being TRBD2 (6 bases). The CDR3 runs to 14 residues. Germline-derived CDR1 and CDR2 are MNHEY and SMNVEV (reference sequence). Between the trimmed V and J ends, which lost 6 bases and 4 bases, there was a span of 16 bases. As DNA, the CDR3 is TGTGCCAGCAGCAACAACCACGGAGGGTACGAGCAGTACTTC. Protein: CASSNNHGGYEQYF.

This chain uses TRBV7-3 with TRBJ2-3, with a weak D call TRBD2 (6 bases). From germline, CDR1 is SGHTA and CDR2 FQGTGA. CDR3 length: 15 residues. V dropped 5 bases and J dropped 2 bases, with 14 bases sitting between them. The DNA for the CDR3 is TGTGCCAGCAGCAGAGGGCGGGACCCCACAGATACGCAGTATTTT. Encoded protein: CASSRGRDPTDTQYF.

This chain joins TRBV9 and TRBJ1-6; no reliable D call. Germline CDR1 and CDR2: SGDLS and YYNGEE. The V and J ends lost 0 bases and 9 bases respectively, with 16 bases between them. The CDR3 runs to 16 residues. The DNA for the CDR3 is TGTGCCAGCAGCGTAGAGGCAGCGTCCCCTACTTCACCCCTCCACTTT. Its translation is CASSVEAASPTSPLHF. The variable domain in full, with the rest retrieved from reference TRBV9 and TRBJ1-6, is DSGVTQTPKHLITATGQRVTLRCSPRSGDLSVYWYQQSLDQGLQFLIQYYNGEERAKGNILERFSAQQFPDLHSELNLSSLELGDSALYFCASSVEAASPTSPLHFGNGTRLTVT.

This clone was observed once. The genes are TRBV2 and TRBJ1-1; TRBD1 is a possible D gene (6 bases). Trimming left V 7 bases short and J 0 bases short, with 12 bases between. CDR3 length: 14 residues. Germline V gene sequence: CDR1 SNHLY, CDR2 FYNNEI. In DNA, the CDR3 is TGTGCCAGCACTAAGACAGGAGTGAACACTGAAGCTTTCTTT. Translation gives CASTKTGVNTEAFF.

V usage is TRBV7-6 and J usage is TRBJ2-7; D uncertain. The CDR3 length is 15 residues. Germline lookup yields CDR1 SGHVS and CDR2 FNYEAQ. V shed 5 bases and J shed 0 bases, with 14 bases lying between them. Written as DNA, the CDR3 is TGTGCCAGCAGCCACCCCACCGAGAACTCCTACGAGCAGTACTTC. It is translated as CASSHPTENSYEQYF.

With regard to this clone: An end of the junction differs from the germline gene, which may be a read error. The chain joins TRBV7-9 to TRBJ1-2; no clear D. The CDR3 is made up of 15 amino acids. Germline CDR1 SEHNR, CDR2 FQNEAQ (reference sequence). CDR3 amino acids: CSSSPQILTEGGYTF. CDR3 coding DNA: TGTTCCAGCAGCCCTCAAATCTTAACGGAGGGTGGCTACACCTTC.

This chain uses TRBV15 with TRBJ2-5; D may be TRBD1 (5 bases). Trimming removed 1 base from V and 2 bases from J, with 14 bases in between. CDR3 length: 16 residues. Germline V gene data show CDR1 as LNHNV and CDR2 as YYDKDF (reference sequence). CDR3 sequence: CATSRVPRQLQETQYF. The DNA of the CDR3 is TGTGCCACCAGCAGAGTACCAAGACAGCTGCAAGAGACCCAGTACTTC.

The genes are TRBV6-4 and TRBJ2-6; perhaps TRBD2 as D (5 bases). Germline lookup yields CDR1 MRHNA and CDR2 SNTAGT. With 3 bases removed from V and 0 bases from J, the gap between germline ends came to 12 bases. This CDR3 region has 17 residues. The CDR3 DNA reads as TGTGCCAGCAGTGAAAGGTTGGGAGACTCTGGGGCCAACGTCCTGACTTTC. This gives the protein CASSERLGDSGANVLTF.

This chain links TRBV7-9 with TRBJ2-7; TRBD2 agrees at 7 bases. The germline gives CDR1 SEHNR, CDR2 FQNEAQ (reference sequence). This CDR3 contains 15 residues. With V trimmed by 5 bases and J by 5 bases, 12 bases remained unmatched. CDR3 sequence reads: CASSARPGGRNEQYF. CDR3 DNA sequence: TGTGCCAGCAGCGCTCGCCCCGGGGGGAGGAACGAGCAGTACTTC.

The rearrangement links TRBV28 to TRBJ2-7, with 12 bases lining up with TRBD2. CDR1 and CDR2 from the germline V gene are MDHEN and SYDVKM. This CDR3 spans 14 amino acids. J lost 6 bases, V lost 4 bases, and 4 bases had no gene match. The CDR3 spells CASSSLAGGGEQYF. In DNA form, the CDR3 reads TGTGCCAGCAGTTCACTAGCGGGAGGAGGCGAGCAGTACTTC.

The genes are TRBV30 and TRBJ1-2; 7 positions agree with TRBD1. This CDR3 is 13 amino acids long. V was clipped by 2 bases and J by 3 bases; unmatched bases: 3. The germline gives CDR1 GTSNPN, CDR2 SVGIG (reference sequence). The CDR3 coding sequence is TGTGCCTGGAGTCCAGGGGGGTACTATGGCTACACCTTC. Its translation: CAWSPGGYYGYTF.

The chain has TRBV2 and TRBJ2-2, with a weak D call TRBD1 (5 bases). Per germline, CDR1 SNHLY and CDR2 FYNNEI. This CDR3 is built from 14 residues. V was pared by 6 bases and J by 7 bases, with 15 bases between. In DNA form, the CDR3 reads TGTGCCAGCAGCCTAGGGGTTCTCGTCGGGGAGCTGTTTTTT. Translation gives CASSLGVLVGELFF.

This rearrangement joins TRBV7-8 to TRBJ2-3, with 7 bases identical to TRBD2. This CDR3 has 15 amino acids. Trimming cost V 2 bases and J 2 bases; bases outside gene matches: 4. In germline, CDR1 is SGHVS, CDR2 FQNEAQ. CDR3 sequence reads: CASSLQRGDTDTQYF. CDR3 bases: TGTGCCAGCAGCTTACAACGGGGGGACACAGATACGCAGTATTTT.